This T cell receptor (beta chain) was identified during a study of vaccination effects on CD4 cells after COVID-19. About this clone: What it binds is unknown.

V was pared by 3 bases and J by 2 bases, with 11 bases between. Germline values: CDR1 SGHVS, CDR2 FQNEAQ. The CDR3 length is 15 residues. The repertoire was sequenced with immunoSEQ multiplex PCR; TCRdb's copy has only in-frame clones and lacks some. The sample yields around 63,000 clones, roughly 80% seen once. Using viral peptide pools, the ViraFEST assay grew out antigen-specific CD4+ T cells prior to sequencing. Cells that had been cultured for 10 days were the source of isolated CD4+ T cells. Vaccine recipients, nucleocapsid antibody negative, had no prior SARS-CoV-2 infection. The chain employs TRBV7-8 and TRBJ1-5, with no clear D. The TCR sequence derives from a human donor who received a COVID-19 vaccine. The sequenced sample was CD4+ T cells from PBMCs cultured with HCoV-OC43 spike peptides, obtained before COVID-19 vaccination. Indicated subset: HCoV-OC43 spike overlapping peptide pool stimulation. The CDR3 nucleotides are TGTGCCAGCAGCTTCCGGGTAGGCGGCAATCAGCCCCAGCATTTT. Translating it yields CASSFRVGGNQPQHF.